Below, one T cell receptor (beta chain) is given with its context. Its antigen is as yet unknown. Measured with immunoSEQ multiplex PCR; TCRdb has only the in-frame clones, and not every one. The data hold approximately 46,000 clones, with 60% to 85% observed a single time. The CDR3 spans 17 residues. Between the trimmed V and J ends, which lost 4 bases and 4 bases, there was a span of 17 bases. Germline V gene data show CDR1 as SGHAT and CDR2 as FQNNGV. The sample belongs to a study of memory CD4+ T cells and cytomegalovirus serostatus. In the study overall: Donors were healthy Belgian adults, 10 or so CMV seropositive and roughly 25 seronegative. Overall study results and limits: Suggested: most of the CMV-linked TCR signature lies in CD4+ memory cells. Median bootstrapped AUC for CMV status was about 0.96 originally, 0.75 to 0.91 US-trained.

Single viable CD3+CD4+CD8-CD45RO+ cells were sorted as the memory CD4+ T cells. Serum IgG to CMV pp150, pp28, p38 and p52 defined serostatus. Sequencing input: memory CD4+ T cells from blood. This receptor was obtained from an adult in good health and CMV-seronegative. The chain is built from TRBV11-2 and TRBJ1-6, with D perhaps matching TRBD1 (6 bases). In DNA, the CDR3 is TGTGCCAGCAGCTCAATAGCCGGGGGCTTTTATAATTCACCCCTCCACTTT. Its protein product is CASSSIAGGFYNSPLHF.